This TCR beta chain was identified in a study of blood T cells in healthy people across ages. The CDR3 loop spans 14 amino acids. J was trimmed by 7 bases and V by 2 bases; bases with no gene match: 8. Then a second PCR, running roughly 7 to 11 cycles, was carried out with a sample-barcoded 5' primer and a J-beta primer mix. A single record per CDR3 protein comes from TCRdb applying MiXCR to the 5' RACE reads. The sample lists roughly 1.5 million distinct CDR3 sequences; 35% to 45% were seen once. The rearrangement joins TRBV12-3 or TRBV12-4 to TRBJ2-7; 7 bases match TRBD2. The sequence was collected from a woman aged 18 to 35 in good health. The specimen sequenced was blood. CDR3 amino acids: CASSLRDYANEQYF. The CDR3 DNA sequence: TGTGCCAGCAGTTTAAGGGACTACGCCAATGAGCAGTACTTC.